The source of this T cell receptor (beta chain) is a study of blood T cell repertoires in COVID-19. Germline V gene data show CDR1 as SNHLY and CDR2 as FYNNEI. J lost 2 bases, V lost 9 bases, and 3 bases had no gene match. The CDR3 runs to 15 residues. Method: immunoSEQ multiplex PCR; TCRdb's copy keeps in-frame clones and lacks some. Of some 13,000 clones listed, over 90% are singletons. The receptor comes from a woman in her sixties or seventies with active COVID-19. The chain couples TRBV2 to TRBJ2-1; 14 bases map to TRBD2. The sequenced sample was peripheral blood. CDR3 DNA: TGTGCCAGGGGGACTAGCGGGAGCACCTACAATGAGCAGTTCTTC. Protein product: CARGTSGSTYNEQFF.